The entry below describes one TCR beta chain. The sample originates from a study of T cells after yellow fever vaccination. From the 5' RACE reads, TCRdb called clonotypes with MiXCR, one entry per CDR3 protein. The table includes around 70,000 distinct CDR3 sequences, around 7% detected once. This CDR3 region has 13 residues. Trimming left V 3 bases short and J 5 bases short, with 10 bases between. This chain uses TRBV12-3 or TRBV12-4 with TRBJ2-5, with D unresolved. The sequences come from CD8+ T cells sorted from PBMCs, collected 5 days after the first yellow fever vaccination. The TCR originated in a man between 18 and 29 years old who received the YFV17D yellow fever vaccine. Here the CDR3 reads CASSFSGGETQYF. In DNA form, the CDR3 reads TGTGCCAGCAGTTTCTCGGGTGGGGAGACCCAGTACTTC.